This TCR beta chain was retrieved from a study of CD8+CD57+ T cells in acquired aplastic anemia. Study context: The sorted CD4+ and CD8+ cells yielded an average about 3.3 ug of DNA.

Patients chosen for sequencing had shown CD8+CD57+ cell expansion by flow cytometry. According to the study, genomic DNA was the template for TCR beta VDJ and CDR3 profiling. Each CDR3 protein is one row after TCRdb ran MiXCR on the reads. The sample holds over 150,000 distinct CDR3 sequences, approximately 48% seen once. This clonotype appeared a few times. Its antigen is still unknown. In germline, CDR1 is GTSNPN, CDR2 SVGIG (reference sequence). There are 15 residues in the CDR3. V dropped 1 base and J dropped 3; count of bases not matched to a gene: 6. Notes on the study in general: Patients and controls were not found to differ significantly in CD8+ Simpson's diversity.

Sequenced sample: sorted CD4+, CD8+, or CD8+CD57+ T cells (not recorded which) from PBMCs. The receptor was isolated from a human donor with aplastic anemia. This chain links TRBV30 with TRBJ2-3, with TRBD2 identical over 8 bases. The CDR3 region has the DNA TGTGCCTGGAGTGCAGGGACTAGGAGGACAGATACGCAGTATTTT. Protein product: CAWSAGTRRTDTQYF.